Following are 16 T cell receptor beta chains from one sample sequenced in a study of shared clonotypes between healthy human individuals. The assay was immunoSEQ multiplex PCR, and TCRdb's table has in-frame clones only and misses some. The repertoire holds millions of clones, approximately 90% seen once, with roughly 0.15% in the top ten. Sequencing was done on a sample of naive CD4+ T cells sorted from blood. The subset here: CD45RA+ positively selected. The origin of the receptors is a man aged 18 to 29 in good health.

This chain joins TRBV5-1 and TRBJ1-1; 9 positions agree with TRBD1. Germline CDR1 and CDR2: SGHRS and YFSETQ. The V gene end was trimmed by 5 bases and the J gene end by 1 base; junction bases not matched to a gene: 6. This CDR3 has 15 residues. This CDR3 reads CASRLNRGQNTEAFF. The CDR3 coding sequence is TGCGCCAGCAGATTAAACAGGGGGCAGAACACTGAAGCTTTCTTT.

The J gene is TRBJ1-2, the V gene TRBV7-2, with a possible D match to TRBD1 (6 bases). The CDR3 length is 17 residues. Germline values: CDR1 SGHTA, CDR2 FQGNSA. V lost 1 base, J lost 8 bases, and 23 bases lay in between. The CDR3 reads CASSLEGGNWNQEGYTF. CDR3 nucleotides: TGTGCCAGCAGCTTAGAGGGGGGGAATTGGAATCAGGAGGGCTACACCTTC.

V is TRBV7-2 and J is TRBJ2-5; TRBD1 aligns across 7 bases. Germline CDR1 reads SGHTA; CDR2 reads FQGNSA. The CDR3 extends over 15 amino acids. After removal of 4 bases from V and 5 bases from J, the junction contained 10 bases not matched to a gene. CDR3 residues: CASSSQTGIIETQYF. CDR3 nucleotides: TGTGCCAGCAGCTCCCAGACAGGGATTATTGAGACCCAGTACTTC. Drawing the rest from reference TRBV7-2 and TRBJ2-5, the complete variable domain is GAGVSQSPSNKVTEKGKDVELRCDPISGHTALYWYRQSLGQGLEFLIYFQGNSAPDKSGLPSDRFSAERTGGSVSTLTIQRTQQEDSAVYLCASSSQTGIIETQYFGPGTRLLVL.

This chain's CDR3 is CASSSPRSGASRNTIYF. The CDR3 region has the DNA TGTGCCAGCAGCTCTCCCCGGTCGGGGGCGTCGAGAAACACCATATATTTT. This rearrangement joins TRBV5-6 to TRBJ1-3, with a weak D call TRBD1 (6 bases). Trimming pared 3 bases from V and 5 bases from J, leaving 21 bases between. Germline loops: CDR1 SGHDT, CDR2 YYEEEE. CDR3 length: 17 amino acids.

This clone was detected once. The chain links TRBV2 to TRBJ1-5; D is possibly TRBD1 (5 bases). Germline V lookup: CDR1 SNHLY, CDR2 FYNNEI. The V end was cut by 6 bases, the J end by 6 bases, with 18 bases between. This CDR3 comprises 15 residues. CDR3 sequence: CASRPGQGESQPQHF. CDR3 nucleotide sequence: TGTGCCAGCAGGCCCGGGCAGGGAGAGTCTCAGCCCCAGCATTTT.

The chain recombines TRBV6-5 with TRBJ1-1; no reliable D call. This CDR3 is built from 15 residues. Trimming left V 4 bases short and J 11 bases short, with 23 bases between. Germline CDR1 MNHEY, CDR2 SVGAGI. CDR3 sequence reads: CASSSQPTLTLNAFF. DNA for the CDR3: TGTGCCAGCAGTTCCCAGCCGACGCTAACACTGAACGCTTTCTTT.

This chain's CDR3 is CASSMRTSSSLTDTQYF. CDR3 sequence (DNA): TGTGCCAGTAGTATGAGGACTAGCTCTTCACTCACAGATACGCAGTATTTT. The V and J genes are TRBV19 and TRBJ2-3, with 8 positions matching TRBD2. CDR1 LNHDA and CDR2 SQIVND come from the germline V gene (reference sequence). Trimming at V came to 3 bases and at J to 2 bases, leaving 10 bases not matched to a gene. This CDR3 region has 17 residues. Supplemented by reference TRBV19 and TRBJ2-3, the full variable domain reads DGGITQSPKYLFRKEGQNVTLSCEQNLNHDAMYWYRQDPGQGLRLIYYSQIVNDFQKGDIAEGYSVSREKKESFPLTVTSAQKNPTAFYLCASSMRTSSSLTDTQYFGPGTRLTVL.

As to this clone: Other DNA sequences in this specimen translate into the identical CDR3. This rearrangement joins TRBV7-2 to TRBJ2-5; TRBD1 or TRBD2 may be the D gene (5 bases each). Germline V gene data show CDR1 as SGHTA and CDR2 as FQGNSA. V shed 5 bases and J shed 5 bases, with 12 bases lying between them. This CDR3 has 13 amino acids. This CDR3 reads CASSPGRLETQYF. The CDR3 DNA follows: TGTGCCAGCAGCCCGGGACGTCTGGAGACCCAGTACTTC.

This rearrangement joins TRBV18 to TRBJ2-5; a weak D match, TRBD1 (5 bases). The CDR3 loop spans 13 amino acids. The germline V and J ends were trimmed by 2 bases and 5 bases, with 9 bases remaining between them. The germline V gene encodes CDR1 KGHSH and CDR2 LQKENI. The CDR3, as DNA: TGTGCCAGCTCACCAGCAGGGTTCGAGACCCAGTACTTC. Protein product: CASSPAGFETQYF. Drawing the rest from reference TRBV18 and TRBJ2-5, the complete variable domain is NAGVMQNPRHLVRRRGQEARLRCSPMKGHSHVYWYRQLPEEGLKFMVYLQKENIIDESGMPKERFSAEFPKEGPSILRIQQVVRGDSAAYFCASSPAGFETQYFGPGTRLLVL.

V gene TRBV7-3 combines with J gene TRBJ2-3; 9 bases are shared with TRBD2. Germline assignment: CDR1 SGHTA and CDR2 FQGTGA. The CDR3 covers 16 residues. V dropped 2 bases and J dropped 4; count of bases not matched to a gene: 7. CDR3 residues: CASSLVGGGAPDTQYF. CDR3 nucleotide sequence: TGTGCCAGCAGCTTAGTAGGCGGGGGGGCCCCAGATACGCAGTATTTT.

The chain employs TRBV7-2 and TRBJ2-7; TRBD2 might be the D (6 bases). Germline CDR1 SGHTA, CDR2 FQGNSA. This CDR3 has 16 amino acids. V dropped 5 bases and J dropped 3 bases, with 20 bases sitting between them. CDR3 protein: CASSRDTSSVIYEQYF. The CDR3, as DNA: TGTGCCAGCAGCCGAGATACTAGCAGTGTTATCTACGAGCAGTACTTC.

Details on this clone: Germline and junction disagree at one end, which may indicate a read error. V and J are TRBV5-1 and TRBJ1-1; no firm D call. The V gene's germline CDR1 is SGHRS and CDR2 YFSETQ. This CDR3 is 13 amino acids long. The DNA for the CDR3 is TGTGCCAGCAGCCGATTAATGAACACTGAAGCTTTCTTT. As protein: CASSRLMNTEAFF.

This clone was counted once. The CDR3 DNA is TGTGCCAGCAGCGGCGGGGACTCCTACGAGCAGTACTTC. Translation: CASSGGDSYEQYF. This chain connects TRBV9 to TRBJ2-7, with a tentative D call TRBD2 (6 bases). The germline V gene has CDR1 SGDLS and CDR2 YYNGEE. The CDR3 covers 13 residues. V lost 3 bases to trimming and J lost 0 bases, with 7 bases between them. Together with reference TRBV9 and TRBJ2-7, the CDR3 gives the full variable domain: DSGVTQTPKHLITATGQRVTLRCSPRSGDLSVYWYQQSLDQGLQFLIQYYNGEERAKGNILERFSAQQFPDLHSELNLSSLELGDSALYFCASSGGDSYEQYFGPGTRLTVT.

Concerning this clone itself: Other nucleotide sequences from this sample produce the same CDR3. The chain employs TRBV5-4 and TRBJ2-7; 9 bases line up with TRBD1. Germline trimming cut 0 bases from V and 0 bases from J; bases unmatched to any gene: 4. Germline CDR1 reads SGHNT; CDR2 reads YYREEE (reference sequence). This CDR3 is built from 16 residues. This CDR3 is CASSLGGTGSSYEQYF. CDR3 DNA: TGTGCCAGCAGCTTGGGTGGGACAGGGAGCTCCTACGAGCAGTACTTC. Together with reference TRBV5-4 and TRBJ2-7, the CDR3 gives the full variable domain: ETGVTQSPTHLIKTRGQQVTLRCSSQSGHNTVSWYQQALGQGPQFIFQYYREEENGRGNFPPRFSGLQFPNYSSELNVNALELDDSALYLCASSLGGTGSSYEQYFGPGTRLTVT.

The chain joins TRBV18 to TRBJ2-1; TRBD2 is a possible D gene (5 bases). Germline CDR1 KGHSH, CDR2 LQKENI. This CDR3 comprises 15 residues. Trimming cost V 3 bases and J 2 bases, with 11 bases left between them. The CDR3: CASSPGSGTYNEQFF. In nucleotides, the CDR3 is TGTGCCAGCTCACCGGGGAGCGGTACCTACAATGAGCAGTTCTTC.

The V and J genes are TRBV5-4 and TRBJ2-7, with 7 bases matching TRBD2. The CDR3 runs to 15 residues. Looked up from germline, CDR1 is SGHNT and CDR2 is YYREEE (reference sequence). Trimming removed 0 bases from V and 5 bases from J; junction bases left unmatched: 8. Here the CDR3 reads CASSLGGRGGHEQYF. CDR3 sequence (DNA): TGTGCCAGCAGCTTGGGCGGGAGAGGCGGCCACGAGCAGTACTTC.